Given below is one TCR beta chain in context. This sample was taken from a study of tumor-infiltrating lymphocytes in glioblastoma multiforme. TCR beta libraries were built from RNA through three nested multiplex PCR rounds using modified ARM-PCR. Input was approximately 0.48 ug total RNA, reverse-transcribed with a C-beta primer. TCRdb independently ran MiXCR on the multiplex PCR reads; one entry per CDR3 protein. The sample has thousands of distinct CDR3 sequences; 74% are singletons. V gave up 1 base and J gave up 11 bases, with 9 bases separating them. The germline V gene encodes CDR1 DFQATT and CDR2 SNEGSKA (reference sequence). The CDR3 covers 12 residues.

The chain recombines TRBV20-1 with TRBJ1-6, with D possibly TRBD1 on 6 matching bases. This sequence was found in a male donor with glioblastoma. The sequencing input was brain tumor tissue. This chain's CDR3 is CSARGPGAPLHF. CDR3 sequence (DNA): TGCAGTGCTAGAGGCCCAGGGGCACCCCTCCACTTT.